This passage covers 14 T cell receptor beta chains from one sample sequenced in a study of blood T cell repertoires in COVID-19. The data were produced by immunoSEQ multiplex PCR, yet TCRdb's version contains in-frame clones alone and is incomplete. Seen here are approximately 92,000 clones, about 82% observed once, and the top ten hold approximately 12%. Sample: peripheral blood. These receptors were collected from a woman aged 55-70 years in a cohort sampled during active or convalescent COVID-19.

V usage is TRBV3-1 (or the pseudogene TRBV3-2) and J usage is TRBJ2-3, with 8 bases lining up with TRBD2. The CDR3 totals 15 residues. The germline CDR1 and CDR2 sequences are LGHDT and YNNKEL (reference sequence). V trimming: 4 bases; J trimming: 2 bases; junction bases outside the gene matches: 5. The CDR3 coding sequence is TGTGCCAGCAGCCTCCTGGGACTAGTCACAGATACGCAGTATTTT. Its protein product is CASSLLGLVTDTQYF.

The CDR3 DNA follows: TGTGCCACCAGACCCGGGACAGGGGTCAACACTGAAGCTTTCTTT. As protein: CATRPGTGVNTEAFF. The chain couples TRBV24-1 to TRBJ1-1; 10 bases fit TRBD1. Losses at the gene ends were 7 bases for V and 2 bases for J; bases not matched to a gene: 6. The CDR3 sequence is 15 residues long. Per the germline V gene, CDR1 is KGHDR and CDR2 is SFDVKD.

Only a few counts were recorded for this clone. This chain uses TRBV27 with TRBJ1-1; 9 bases align to TRBD1. Trimming removed 6 bases from V and 3 bases from J; junction bases left unmatched: 8. This CDR3 contains 15 residues. From germline, CDR1 is MNHEY and CDR2 SMNVEV (reference sequence). DNA for the CDR3: TGTGCCAGCAGGGAACAGGGGGCTCGGGACACTGAAGCTTTCTTT. Its protein product is CASREQGARDTEAFF.

This clone showed up just once. In DNA form, the CDR3 reads TGCGCCAGCAGCTCGGCGGGAGTGAACACCGGGGAGCTGTTTTTT. Its translation is CASSSAGVNTGELFF. The J gene is TRBJ2-2, the V gene TRBV5-1; TRBD2 matches 7 bases. The trim removed 3 bases at V and 1 base at J, leaving 3 bases unmatched. The CDR3 spans 15 residues. Germline loops: CDR1 SGHRS, CDR2 YFSETQ.

The CDR3 protein is CASRHRGIEAFF. CDR3 DNA sequence: TGTGCCAGTAGGCACAGGGGGATTGAAGCTTTCTTT. The J gene is TRBJ1-1, the V gene TRBV19, with 8 bases matching TRBD1. V gave up 6 bases and J gave up 7 bases; unmatched junction bases: 4. In germline, CDR1 is LNHDA, CDR2 SQIVND (reference sequence). The CDR3 has 12 residues. The variable domain in full, completed from reference TRBV19 and TRBJ1-1, reads DGGITQSPKYLFRKEGQNVTLSCEQNLNHDAMYWYRQDPGQGLRLIYYSQIVNDFQKGDIAEGYSVSREKKESFPLTVTSAQKNPTAFYLCASRHRGIEAFFGQGTRLTVV.

The chain links TRBV21-1 to TRBJ2-1; TRBD2 is the table's D call and was not checked against the DNA. TRBV21-1 counts as a pseudogene. The CDR3 has 15 amino acids. The CDR3 nucleotides are TGTGCCAGCACCGGCCTAGCGCTGTTGGACAATGAGCAGTTCTTC. Translated: CASTGLALLDNEQFF.

The chain is built from TRBV29-1 and TRBJ2-1, with 12 bases matching TRBD2. The germline V gene has CDR1 SQVTM and CDR2 ANQGSEA. CDR3 length: 16 amino acids. Trimming removed 4 bases from V and 3 bases from J; junction bases left unmatched: 7. For the CDR3, the DNA is TGCAGCGTTGTGTCTAGCGGGAGGGCCAACTACAATGAGCAGTTCTTC. Translated, it gives CSVVSSGRANYNEQFF.

J is TRBJ1-5 and V is TRBV9; TRBD1 is a possible D gene (6 bases). The length of the CDR3 is 12 residues. V was clipped by 7 bases and J by 4 bases, with 9 bases between them. CDR1 SGDLS and CDR2 YYNGEE come from the germline V gene. Here the CDR3 DNA reads TGTGCCAGCTCGAGGGGGAATCAGCCCCAGCATTTT. Protein product: CASSRGNQPQHF.

CDR3: CASSYLRTGTFGYTF. As DNA, the CDR3 is TGTGCCAGCAGTTACTTACGGACAGGGACGTTTGGCTACACCTTC. The rearrangement links TRBV6-5 to TRBJ1-2; 8 bases map to TRBD1. Trimming took 1 base from V and 7 from J; bases not matched to a gene: 8. Germline V gives CDR1 MNHEY, CDR2 SVGAGI. This CDR3 has 15 amino acids.

This chain joins TRBV5-4 and TRBJ2-7, with 11 bases matching TRBD2. Germline CDR1 SGHNT, CDR2 YYREEE (reference sequence). This CDR3 has 14 amino acids. V trimming: 7 bases; J trimming: 6 bases; junction bases outside the gene matches: 9. The CDR3 bases are TGTGCCAGCGCAAGGGATCTAGCGGGGGGCGAGCAGTACTTC. This encodes CASARDLAGGEQYF.

There are a few counts of this clone. The chain has TRBV3-1 (or the pseudogene TRBV3-2) and TRBJ2-3; 7 bases are a match to TRBD2. Germline V gives CDR1 LGHDT, CDR2 YNNKEL (reference sequence). There are 16 residues in the CDR3. J gave up 0 bases and V 4 bases, and 7 bases lay outside the gene matches. The CDR3 DNA sequence: TGTGCCAGCAGCCTACAACTAGCGCTAAGCACAGATACGCAGTATTTT. It specifies CASSLQLALSTDTQYF.

This clone was observed a handful of times. The rearrangement joins TRBV2 to TRBJ1-2; perhaps TRBD1 as D (5 bases). V lost 5 bases and J 3 bases, leaving 7 bases between the germline ends. Germline V gives CDR1 SNHLY, CDR2 FYNNEI. The CDR3 contains 12 residues. CDR3 sequence (DNA): TGTGCCAGCAGTCCAGGGTACTATGGCTACACCTTC. It encodes CASSPGYYGYTF.

This sequence joins TRBV30 and TRBJ1-1, with D possibly TRBD1 on 5 matching bases. The CDR3 sequence is 11 residues long. The germline CDR1 and CDR2 sequences are GTSNPN and SVGIG (reference sequence). V was cut by 0 bases and J by 11 bases, with 10 bases left in between. The CDR3 loop is CAWSVRGLAFF. The CDR3 bases are TGTGCCTGGAGTGTAAGGGGATTGGCTTTCTTT.

Concerning this clone itself: At the DNA level, this CDR3 is encoded by other sequences in the same sample as well. The V and J genes are TRBV18 and TRBJ2-7; 7 bases match TRBD2. The V gene end was trimmed by 0 bases and the J gene end by 2 bases; junction bases not matched to a gene: 4. CDR3 length: 15 residues. CDR1 and CDR2 from the germline V gene are KGHSH and LQKENI. The chain's CDR3 is CASSPPLAGAYEQYF. CDR3 nucleotide sequence: TGTGCCAGCTCACCACCATTAGCGGGTGCCTACGAGCAGTACTTC.